Following are 24 T cell receptor beta chains from one sample sequenced in a study of patients and donors after allogeneic stem cell transplantation. One entry per CDR3 protein, called by TCRdb with MiXCR from the RT-PCR reads. This sample has about 960,000 distinct CDR3 sequences, with roughly 17% found just once. Input material: blood, either unsorted or a sorted T cell fraction (not recorded which). The source of these receptors is a human donor who was either an allogeneic HSCT recipient or a stem cell or donor lymphocyte infusion donor (not recorded which). It is not recorded whose cells these are; they may come from a transplant donor.

This clonotype was detected only a few times. The chain is built from TRBV30 and TRBJ2-5, with 7 bases matching TRBD1. The CDR3 contains 15 residues. The germline V gene encodes CDR1 GTSNPN and CDR2 SVGIG (reference sequence). With 1 base clipped from V and 3 bases from J, the junction kept 8 bases outside the gene matches. The CDR3 protein is CAWSAGWGQKETQYF. DNA for the CDR3: TGTGCCTGGAGTGCGGGCTGGGGACAGAAAGAGACCCAGTACTTC.

Written as DNA, the CDR3 is TGTGCCAGCAGCCAATCCCCACCGCAGGGGAAGCAGTATTTT. As protein: CASSQSPPQGKQYF. The chain combines TRBV3-1 with TRBJ2-3; weak D call: TRBD1 (6 bases). Germline V gene lookup returns CDR1 LGHDT and CDR2 YNNKEL (reference sequence). Trimming took 2 bases from V and 11 from J, leaving 17 bases between them. CDR3 size: 14 residues.

V usage is TRBV7-3 and J usage is TRBJ2-1, with D perhaps matching TRBD2 (6 bases). Germline values: CDR1 SGHTA, CDR2 FQGTGA. The CDR3 extends over 15 amino acids. Trimming removed 3 bases at V and 7 bases at J, with 16 bases between. The CDR3 sequence is CASSLTRTVGNEQFF. CDR3 nucleotides: TGTGCCAGCAGCTTGACTAGAACGGTTGGGAATGAGCAGTTCTTC.

Details on this clonotype: One end of the junction varies from germline; a read error may be responsible. J is TRBJ2-5 and V is TRBV11-2; 10 bases align to TRBD2. This CDR3 has 12 residues. In germline, CDR1 is SGHAT, CDR2 FQNNGV. CDR3 loop: CASSSQSGRGFF. DNA for the CDR3: TGTGCCAGCAGCTCCCAAAGCGGGAGGGGTTTCTTC.

This chain joins TRBV7-8 and TRBJ2-1; 7 bases are shared with TRBD2. The germline gives CDR1 SGHVS, CDR2 FQNEAQ. V lost 1 base to trimming and J lost 6 bases; unmatched junction nucleotides: 12. The CDR3 contains 17 residues. Written as DNA, the CDR3 is TGTGCCAGCAGCTTAGGGGTGCGCGGGAGCTTAAGCAATGAGCAGTTCTTC. Translation gives CASSLGVRGSLSNEQFF.

The chain joins TRBV7-9 to TRBJ1-2; perhaps TRBD1 as D (5 bases). CDR3 length: 13 residues. Germline CDR1 and CDR2: SEHNR and FQNEAQ (reference sequence). V lost 3 bases and J lost 3, with 8 bases in between. CDR3 sequence reads: CASSFRDDYGYTF. For the CDR3, the DNA is TGTGCCAGCAGCTTCCGGGACGACTATGGCTACACCTTC.

This chain joins TRBV10-3 and TRBJ2-7, with 8 bases fitting TRBD1. The V gene end was trimmed by 7 bases and the J gene end by 3 bases; junction bases not matched to a gene: 11. This CDR3 is 15 amino acids long. Per germline, CDR1 ENHRY and CDR2 SYGVKD. The CDR3 bases are TGTGCCATCAACATTGGACAGGGTAGGAGCTACGAGCAGTACTTC. Protein product: CAINIGQGRSYEQYF.

The rearrangement uses TRBV20-1 and TRBJ1-5; D gene ambiguous. The V end lost 5 bases, the J end lost 3 bases, and 8 bases lay between the germline ends. CDR3 size: 12 residues. From germline, CDR1 is DFQATT and CDR2 SNEGSKA (reference sequence). CDR3 bases: TGCAGTGCTCCGAGCAACAATCAGCCCCAGCATTTT. This translates into CSAPSNNQPQHF.

This clonotype showed up many times. The chain combines TRBV6-1 with TRBJ2-1; 7 bases are a match to TRBD2. After removal of 6 bases from V and 7 bases from J, the junction contained 9 bases not matched to a gene. The CDR3 runs 14 residues. Looked up from germline, CDR1 is MNHNS and CDR2 is SASEGT. The CDR3 DNA sequence: TGTGCCAGCAGGGGGGGGACCTCGTGGAATGAGCAGTTCTTC. This codes for CASRGGTSWNEQFF.

This clonotype was detected a few times. V gene TRBV4-1 combines with J gene TRBJ2-2; a possible D gene is TRBD2 (5 bases). The CDR3 extends over 13 amino acids. V lost 4 bases, J lost 4 bases, and 7 bases lay in between. Germline values: CDR1 MGHRA, CDR2 YSYEKL. The CDR3 nucleotides are TGCGCCAGCAGCCCAGCGGTCACCGGGGAGCTGTTTTTT. Translating it yields CASSPAVTGELFF.

In this sample, this clonotype turned up a few times. The gene calls are TRBV18 and TRBJ2-5; D unclear. The germline V and J ends were trimmed by 2 bases and 0 bases, with 7 bases remaining between them. The CDR3 is 14 residues long. Germline CDR1 is KGHSH and CDR2 is LQKENI. This CDR3 is CASSPLQDQETQYF. Here the CDR3 DNA reads TGTGCCAGCTCACCATTACAAGACCAAGAGACCCAGTACTTC. The variable domain in full, with the rest retrieved from reference TRBV18 and TRBJ2-5, is NAGVMQNPRHLVRRRGQEARLRCSPMKGHSHVYWYRQLPEEGLKFMVYLQKENIIDESGMPKERFSAEFPKEGPSILRIQQVVRGDSAAYFCASSPLQDQETQYFGPGTRLLVL.

This clonotype appeared a few times. The chain carries TRBV6-2 or TRBV6-3 and TRBJ2-7; TRBD2 is a possible D gene (5 bases). Trimming removed 2 bases at V and 9 bases at J, with 26 bases between. The CDR3 has 17 amino acids. CDR1 and CDR2 (germline): MNHEY, SVGEGT. CDR3 sequence: CASSYGPENYEGTGQYF. CDR3 bases: TGTGCCAGCAGTTACGGGCCGGAAAACTACGAGGGCACCGGGCAGTACTTC.

The rearrangement joins TRBV9 to TRBJ2-7; tentative D call: TRBD1 (6 bases). The V end lost 4 bases, the J end lost 3 bases, and 14 bases lay between the germline ends. CDR3 length equals 14 residues. The germline gives CDR1 SGDLS, CDR2 YYNGEE. CDR3 protein: CASSPYRVSYEQYF. DNA for the CDR3: TGTGCCAGCAGCCCTTACAGGGTAAGCTACGAGCAGTACTTC.

CDR3 amino acids: CASSSGTSGRASEQYF. Written as DNA, the CDR3 is TGCGCCAGCAGCTCCGGGACTAGCGGGAGGGCCTCCGAGCAGTACTTC. The rearrangement joins TRBV5-1 to TRBJ2-7, with 16 bases fitting TRBD2. The CDR3 consists of 16 residues. Germline CDR1 is SGHRS and CDR2 is YFSETQ. V was pared by 3 bases and J by 6 bases, with 6 bases of the junction left unmatched.

This clonotype was detected ten times or more. The chain combines TRBV29-1 with TRBJ2-2; D gene ambiguous. This CDR3 region has 14 residues. Germline assignment: CDR1 SQVTM and CDR2 ANQGSEA. Trimming pared 3 bases from V and 5 bases from J, leaving 13 bases between. The CDR3 sequence: CSVDENTGTGELFF. DNA of the CDR3: TGCAGCGTTGATGAGAACACCGGGACCGGGGAGCTGTTTTTT.

This clonotype was seen a few times. In DNA, the CDR3 is TGTGCCAGCAGTTCGACAGATTTAGCCAAAAACATTCAGTACTTC. Translated, it gives CASSSTDLAKNIQYF. The rearrangement links TRBV27 to TRBJ2-4, with D possibly matching TRBD1 (5 bases). This CDR3 is built from 15 residues. Trimming took 4 bases from V and 0 from J, leaving 10 bases between them. CDR1 is MNHEY and CDR2 is SMNVEV in the germline V gene (reference sequence).

The V and J genes are TRBV12-3 or TRBV12-4 and TRBJ1-4; no reliable D call. V lost 5 bases, J lost 7 bases, and 11 bases lay in between. The CDR3 is 13 residues long. The CDR3 reads CASSPGRVEKLFF. As DNA, the CDR3 is TGTGCCAGCAGTCCCGGGCGGGTTGAAAAACTGTTTTTT.

This clonotype was counted ten times or more. The rearrangement joins TRBV15 to TRBJ1-1; D is unclear. Germline V gene sequence: CDR1 LNHNV, CDR2 YYDKDF (reference sequence). The CDR3 totals 11 residues. Trimming left V 1 base short and J 4 bases short, with 1 base between. This CDR3 is CATSRGTEAFF. CDR3 nucleotide sequence: TGTGCCACCAGCAGAGGCACTGAAGCTTTCTTT. Combining the CDR3 with reference TRBV15 and TRBJ1-1 gives the whole variable domain DAMVIQNPRYQVTQFGKPVTLSCSQTLNHNVMYWYQQKSSQAPKLLFHYYDKDFNNEADTPDNFQSRRPNTSFCFLDIRSPGLGDTAMYLCATSRGTEAFFGQGTRLTVV.

The chain couples TRBV2 to TRBJ2-7, with D possibly being TRBD1 or TRBD2 (5 bases each). The CDR3 extends over 16 amino acids. CDR1 and CDR2 from the germline V gene are SNHLY and FYNNEI. V lost 5 bases and J lost 6, with 23 bases in between. CDR3 DNA: TGTGCCAGCAGTCGTTTATATCTCCGGGACGCCTCCGAGCAGTACTTC. It codes for CASSRLYLRDASEQYF.

In the case of this clonotype: A single base separates this from a much larger clone, so it may be a read error. J is TRBJ2-5 and V is TRBV5-1, with 7 bases aligning to TRBD2. There are 15 residues in the CDR3. Per germline, CDR1 SGHRS and CDR2 YFSETQ. CDR3 region: CANSRGTTSGETQYF. The CDR3 nucleotides read TGCGCCAACAGCCGGGGGACTACCTCCGGGGAGACCCAGTACTTC.

The chain employs TRBV20-1 and TRBJ2-2; TRBD2 agrees at 8 bases. This CDR3 has 14 amino acids. Unmatched junction bases numbered 3, after V lost 4 bases and J lost 2 bases. The germline gives CDR1 DFQATT, CDR2 SNEGSKA (reference sequence). The CDR3 sequence is CSATGGPNTGELFF. DNA for the CDR3: TGCAGTGCTACGGGGGGGCCTAACACCGGGGAGCTGTTTTTT.

This sequence joins TRBV12-5 and TRBJ1-5; D remains ambiguous. The germline gives CDR1 LGHNT, CDR2 FRNRAP. V lost 2 bases and J 9 bases, leaving 11 bases between the germline ends. CDR3 length: 13 amino acids. The CDR3 DNA reads TGTGCTAGTGGTTTGCCGAAGGGAGGGCCCCAGCATTTT. It codes for CASGLPKGGPQHF.

This clonotype was found a few times. The V and J genes are TRBV6-1 and TRBJ2-2; 14 bases agree with TRBD2. Germline V gene data show CDR1 as MNHNS and CDR2 as SASEGT. Trimming cost V 10 bases and J 6 bases; bases outside gene matches: 7. This CDR3 contains 15 residues. The CDR3: CATHQGLAGAGELFF. The CDR3 DNA sequence: TGTGCCACCCACCAGGGACTAGCGGGAGCCGGGGAGCTGTTTTTT.

J is TRBJ2-1 and V is TRBV20-1; the match to TRBD2 covers 8 bases. CDR3 size: 14 residues. Germline V gene sequence: CDR1 DFQATT, CDR2 SNEGSKA (reference sequence). The V segment lost 6 bases and the J segment 4 bases; nucleotides outside the gene matches: 8. As DNA, the CDR3 is TGCAGTGCAACCCGGGAGGGCGTTTACAATGAGCAGTTCTTC. Protein: CSATREGVYNEQFF.